This entry describes one T cell receptor beta chain. Antigen specificity is unknown. Hyperthyroidism patients were newly diagnosed, had disease duration under 2 months, and were aged 18 to 65 years. Diagnostic assessment was based on clinical symptoms, serum thyroxine and TRAb, thyroid ultrasound and orbital computed tomography. These data come from a study of T cells in Graves' hyperthyroidism and ophthalmopathy. Study-wide findings and caveats: Most clonotypes expanded in the thyroid (above 0.001) were also present in blood.

Germline values: CDR1 DFQATT, CDR2 SNEGSKA (reference sequence). J was trimmed by 3 bases and V by 1 base; bases with no gene match: 7. This CDR3 is 16 amino acids long. There were TCR beta CDR3 regions amplified from RNA transcripts. The study used the HTBI primer set for a first-round RT-PCR of the TCR CDR3. Via MiXCR, TCRdb re-called the multiplex PCR reads, giving one row per CDR3 protein. The sample records about 350,000 distinct CDR3 sequences, approximately 17% being singletons. Specimen: blood. The clonotype was recovered from a young woman with Graves' hyperthyroidism that later progressed to Graves' ophthalmopathy. The rearrangement uses TRBV20-1 and TRBJ1-5; 9 positions agree with TRBD1. CDR3 residues: CSARAIGTGNNQPQHF. In nucleotides, the CDR3 is TGCAGTGCTAGAGCGATCGGGACAGGGAACAATCAGCCCCAGCATTTT.